These 15 T cell receptor beta chains came from one sample sequenced in a study of cytomegalovirus exposure and HLA in healthy donors. Vbeta (60) and Jbeta (13) primers were used in the PCR. Data came from immunoSEQ multiplex PCR; TCRdb stores just in-frame clones and leaves some out. Of just over 150,000 clones in the sample, 80% are singletons; the top ten hold around 6.5%. Source material: PBMCs. All receptors come from a male donor in good health and CMV-seropositive.

The gene calls are TRBV9 and TRBJ2-1; possible D gene TRBD1, 5 bases. This CDR3 is 14 amino acids long. CDR1 and CDR2 (germline): SGDLS, YYNGEE. The germline V and J ends were trimmed by 2 bases and 8 bases, with 14 bases remaining between them. The CDR3 is CASSVPSQGDEQFF. The DNA for the CDR3 is TGTGCCAGCAGCGTTCCGTCCCAGGGTGATGAGCAGTTCTTC. The whole variable domain, filled in from reference TRBV9 and TRBJ2-1, reads DSGVTQTPKHLITATGQRVTLRCSPRSGDLSVYWYQQSLDQGLQFLIQYYNGEERAKGNILERFSAQQFPDLHSELNLSSLELGDSALYFCASSVPSQGDEQFFGPGTRLTVL.

The V and J genes are TRBV30 and TRBJ2-5, with D hard to call. V lost 0 bases to trimming and J lost 5 bases, with 10 bases between them. This CDR3 is built from 13 residues. Per germline, CDR1 GTSNPN and CDR2 SVGIG (reference sequence). The CDR3 here is CAWSVYWSETQYF. DNA for the CDR3: TGTGCCTGGAGTGTTTATTGGAGTGAGACCCAGTACTTC.

This clone was observed once. V gene TRBV27 combines with J gene TRBJ2-5; D call uncertain. This CDR3 contains 8 residues. Trimming removed 11 bases at V and 9 bases at J, with 7 bases between. Germline V gene data show CDR1 as MNHEY and CDR2 as SMNVEV (reference sequence). CDR3 nucleotide sequence: TGTGCCTCCACGGCCCAGTACTTC. Translated, it gives CASTAQYF.

The rearrangement links TRBV9 to TRBJ2-1, with D possibly being TRBD2 (6 bases). CDR3 length: 12 amino acids. Germline V lookup: CDR1 SGDLS, CDR2 YYNGEE. V dropped 7 bases and J dropped 7 bases, with 12 bases sitting between them. CDR3 in DNA: TGTGCCAGCGGACTAATAATAAATGAGCAGTTCTTC. It yields the protein CASGLIINEQFF.

The chain links TRBV7-6 to TRBJ1-6; 8 positions match TRBD1. Trimming took 5 bases from V and 7 from J; bases not matched to a gene: 7. This CDR3 comprises 15 residues. Looked up from germline, CDR1 is SGHVS and CDR2 is FNYEAQ. CDR3 protein: CASSTSTGVNSPLHF. CDR3 coding DNA: TGTGCCAGCAGCACCTCGACAGGGGTGAATTCACCCCTCCACTTT.

Written as DNA, the CDR3 is TGTGCCAGTAGAAGGACAGGGCCTCGGGACGAGCAGTACTTC. Its translation is CASRRTGPRDEQYF. V usage is TRBV19 and J usage is TRBJ2-7, with 8 bases identical to TRBD1. V lost 6 bases, J lost 5 bases, and 9 bases stayed unmatched. This CDR3 contains 14 residues. Germline V gives CDR1 LNHDA, CDR2 SQIVND (reference sequence). Combining the CDR3 with reference TRBV19 and TRBJ2-7 gives the whole variable domain DGGITQSPKYLFRKEGQNVTLSCEQNLNHDAMYWYRQDPGQGLRLIYYSQIVNDFQKGDIAEGYSVSREKKESFPLTVTSAQKNPTAFYLCASRRTGPRDEQYFGPGTRLTVT.

J is TRBJ2-1 and V is TRBV11-3, with 9 bases matching TRBD2. The CDR3 spans 15 residues. Unmatched junction bases numbered 9, after V lost 5 bases and J lost 7 bases. Per germline, CDR1 SGHNT and CDR2 YENEEA. The CDR3 DNA is TGTGCCAGCAGCATCCATAGCGGGAGTAAAAATGAGCAGTTCTTC. The encoded protein is CASSIHSGSKNEQFF.

This clone showed up just once. The chain uses TRBV28 and TRBJ1-4; 7 bases are a match to TRBD1. V lost 7 bases and J lost 3; bases outside the gene matches: 8. This CDR3 has 15 amino acids. Germline CDR1 and CDR2: MDHEN and SYDVKM. The CDR3 sequence is CASTPQGRSNEKLFF. The CDR3 DNA sequence: TGTGCCAGCACCCCACAGGGGCGGTCTAATGAAAAACTGTTTTTT.

The chain uses TRBV7-9 and TRBJ2-1; tentative D call: TRBD2 (6 bases). This CDR3 is 14 amino acids long. Germline CDR1 and CDR2: SEHNR and FQNEAQ (reference sequence). V gave up 7 bases and J gave up 10 bases, with 20 bases separating them. DNA of the CDR3: TGTGCCAGCATCCTAGGCGGGACGAACGGGGAGCAGTTCTTC. Its protein product is CASILGGTNGEQFF.

V and J are TRBV6-6 and TRBJ2-5; TRBD2 aligns across 9 bases. The J call may be wrong; the DNA end is better matched by TRBJ2-7. The germline V gene encodes CDR1 MNHNY and CDR2 SVGAGI (reference sequence). CDR3 length: 15 amino acids. The CDR3 here is CASSYRREGSYEQYF. For the CDR3, the DNA is TGTGCCAGCAGTTATCGGCGGGAGGGCTCCTACGAGCAGTACTTC.

This clone was detected only once. This sequence joins TRBV19 and TRBJ1-5; D is ambiguous. Germline V gene sequence: CDR1 LNHDA, CDR2 SQIVND (reference sequence). The V end was cut by 6 bases, the J end by 5 bases, with 14 bases between. CDR3 length: 14 residues. The CDR3 nucleotides read TGTGCCAGTAGGAGGTCGGAACTCCATCAGCCCCAGCATTTT. This codes for CASRRSELHQPQHF.

In the case of this clone: This could be a read error, since a much larger clone is one nucleotide away. The V and J genes are TRBV5-1 and TRBJ2-1, with 12 bases lining up with TRBD2. Per the germline V gene, CDR1 is SGHRS and CDR2 is YFSETQ. V gave up 0 bases and J gave up 8 bases; unmatched junction bases: 6. The CDR3 spans 16 residues. Here the CDR3 DNA reads TGCGCCAGCAGCTTGGATGCGGGACTAGCGGGCTATGAGCAGTTCTTC. Translation gives CASSLDAGLAGYEQFF.

The chain is built from TRBV13 and TRBJ2-1; 10 nucleotides match TRBD1. The CDR3 runs to 15 residues. J gave up 10 bases and V 3 bases, and 9 bases lay outside the gene matches. Germline CDR1 and CDR2: PRHDT and FYEKMQ (reference sequence). CDR3 residues: CASSFGTGVRGEQFF. In DNA form, the CDR3 reads TGTGCCAGCAGCTTCGGGACAGGGGTTAGGGGAGAGCAGTTCTTC.

This chain links TRBV9 with TRBJ2-2; tentatively, D is TRBD2 (5 bases). The germline V and J ends were trimmed by 1 base and 7 bases, with 11 bases remaining between them. CDR3 length: 14 residues. In germline, CDR1 is SGDLS, CDR2 YYNGEE. DNA for the CDR3: TGTGCCAGCAGCGTAAGAGGGAGTAACGGGGAGCTGTTTTTT. Its protein product is CASSVRGSNGELFF.

This clone turned up a few times. The CDR3 sequence is CASNGQVGEKLFF. As DNA, the CDR3 is TGTGCCAGCAACGGACAGGTTGGGGAAAAACTGTTTTTT. The rearrangement joins TRBV7-9 to TRBJ1-4; the match to TRBD1 covers 7 bases. The length of the CDR3 is 13 residues. Germline-derived CDR1 and CDR2 are SEHNR and FQNEAQ (reference sequence). The V and J ends lost 7 bases and 8 bases, in that order; junction bases with no gene match: 7.